These 20 T cell receptor beta chains share one sample of origin, sequenced in a study of T cell responses to AZD1222 COVID-19 vaccine. Assay used: immunoSEQ multiplex PCR; TCRdb lists only in-frame clones, some missing. This table holds 95,000 to 150,000 clones, 85% to 95% found once. The starting material was peripheral blood, obtained on day 0 of AZD1222 vaccination. These TCRs come from an adult in good health.

This chain connects TRBV30 to TRBJ2-1; 14 nucleotides agree with TRBD2. Germline assignment: CDR1 GTSNPN and CDR2 SVGIG (reference sequence). The V segment lost 3 bases and the J segment 8 bases; nucleotides outside the gene matches: 6. The CDR3 totals 15 residues. The CDR3 DNA reads as TGTGCCTGGAGCACGGGACTAGCGGGGGTCGATGAGCAGTTCTTC. Its protein is CAWSTGLAGVDEQFF. Together with reference TRBV30 and TRBJ2-1, the CDR3 gives the full variable domain: SQTIHQWPATLVQPVGSPLSLECTVEGTSNPNLYWYRQAAGRGLQLLFYSVGIGQISSEVPQNLSASRPQDRQFILSSKKLLLSDSGFYLCAWSTGLAGVDEQFFGPGTRLTVL.

The gene calls are TRBV5-5 and TRBJ1-6; D not resolved. CDR1 is SGHKS, CDR2 YYEKEE, per germline (reference sequence). The CDR3 length is 14 residues. V was trimmed by 0 bases and J by 9 bases, leaving 10 bases between them. CDR3 bases: TGTGCCAGCAGCTTGGAGGGTATCGGTTCACCCCTCCACTTT. Protein: CASSLEGIGSPLHF.

V is TRBV25-1 and J is TRBJ1-1; D remains unclear. Germline V gene sequence: CDR1 MGHDK, CDR2 SYGVNS. The CDR3 has 14 amino acids. Trimming took 4 bases from V and 5 from J, leaving 14 bases between them. CDR3 region: CASSALTPGTEAFF. Here the CDR3 DNA reads TGTGCCAGCAGTGCCCTGACCCCTGGAACTGAAGCTTTCTTT.

DNA for the CDR3: TGTGCCAGCAGCCAAGGGGGCCACTACGAGCAGTACTTC. Protein: CASSQGGHYEQYF. The rearrangement links TRBV3-1 (or the pseudogene TRBV3-2) to TRBJ2-7; D perhaps matches TRBD1 (5 bases). The CDR3 is made up of 13 amino acids. V dropped 1 base and J dropped 3 bases, with 7 bases sitting between them. Germline lookup yields CDR1 LGHDT and CDR2 YNNKEL (reference sequence).

This chain joins TRBV6-1 and TRBJ2-3, with TRBD1 matching over 7 bases. The germline V gene encodes CDR1 MNHNS and CDR2 SASEGT. CDR3 length: 16 amino acids. Trimming took 4 bases from V and 0 from J; bases not matched to a gene: 7. CDR3 nucleotide sequence: TGTGCCAGCAGTGCTATTACAGGGGCTAGCACAGATACGCAGTATTTT. This encodes CASSAITGASTDTQYF.

This sequence joins TRBV3-1 (or the pseudogene TRBV3-2) and TRBJ1-4; the D is unclear. The CDR3 is made up of 15 amino acids. With 4 bases removed from V and 3 bases from J, the gap between germline ends came to 12 bases. Germline V gene sequence: CDR1 LGHDT, CDR2 YNNKEL (reference sequence). CDR3 bases: TGTGCCAGCAGCCTCTACCCAGGAGCTAATGAAAAACTGTTTTTT. Protein: CASSLYPGANEKLFF.

The CDR3 DNA follows: TGTGCCAGCAGTGATGAGGGTAGAAACTATGGCTACACCTTC. It is translated as CASSDEGRNYGYTF. The V and J genes are TRBV6-1 and TRBJ1-2; D uncertain. Germline V CDR1 and CDR2: MNHNS, SASEGT. The CDR3 has 14 residues. The V end lost 3 bases, the J end lost 2 bases, and 10 bases lay between the germline ends.

The chain carries TRBV2 and TRBJ1-2; perhaps TRBD1 as D (6 bases). Germline lookup yields CDR1 SNHLY and CDR2 FYNNEI. V was pared by 8 bases and J by 3 bases, with 13 bases between. CDR3 length: 13 amino acids. CDR3 bases: TGTGCCAGCTCCCCAGGGGTGTACTATGGCTACACCTTC. Protein product: CASSPGVYYGYTF.

The chain employs TRBV30 and TRBJ1-5; 7 nucleotides match TRBD1. V shed 5 bases and J 4 bases; nucleotides not matched to a gene: 5. The germline gives CDR1 GTSNPN, CDR2 SVGIG (reference sequence). The CDR3 is 13 amino acids. CDR3 in amino acids: CAWAGQENQPQHF. CDR3 sequence (DNA): TGTGCCTGGGCAGGACAGGAAAATCAGCCCCAGCATTTT.

V gene TRBV27 combines with J gene TRBJ1-6; 9 bases agree with TRBD1. CDR1 and CDR2 from the germline V gene are MNHEY and SMNVEV (reference sequence). J gave up 8 bases and V 4 bases, and 15 bases lay outside the gene matches. The CDR3 consists of 18 residues. DNA for the CDR3: TGTGCCAGCAGTTCGTCGACCGGGACAGGGTTTAGGGATTCACCCCTCCACTTT. Translation: CASSSSTGTGFRDSPLHF.

The rearrangement uses TRBV7-8 and TRBJ2-4, with D hard to call. The germline V gene has CDR1 SGHVS and CDR2 FQNEAQ. The CDR3 is 15 residues long. V lost 1 base and J 7 bases, leaving 14 bases between the germline ends. CDR3 DNA sequence: TGTGCCAGCAGCTTAGGCGCTAGTGAACGCAACATTCAGTACTTC. Protein product: CASSLGASERNIQYF.

CDR3 sequence (DNA): TGTGCCAGCAGCCGGGACAGCTCTGGAAACACCATATATTTT. As protein: CASSRDSSGNTIYF. This rearrangement joins TRBV7-3 to TRBJ1-3, with TRBD1 identical over 7 bases. From germline, CDR1 is SGHTA and CDR2 FQGTGA. This CDR3 has 14 amino acids. The junction had 1 base not matched to a gene; V was cut back by 5 bases and J by 0 bases. Full variable domain (remainder filled in from reference TRBV7-3 and TRBJ1-3): GAGVSQTPSNKVTEKGKYVELRCDPISGHTALYWYRQSLGQGPEFLIYFQGTGAADDSGLPNDRFFAVRPEGSVSTLKIQRTERGDSAVYLCASSRDSSGNTIYFGEGSWLTVV.

This chain connects TRBV29-1 to TRBJ1-4, with 7 positions matching TRBD1. The CDR3 length is 12 residues. Germline CDR1 is SQVTM and CDR2 is ANQGSEA. J was trimmed by 6 bases and V by 8 bases; bases with no gene match: 6. The CDR3 here is CSPRTGYEKLFF. Written as DNA, the CDR3 is TGCAGCCCAAGGACAGGCTATGAAAAACTGTTTTTT.

The V call is TRBV30, the J call TRBJ1-5, with D possibly TRBD1 on 5 matching bases. The CDR3 contains 14 residues. Germline V gene data show CDR1 as GTSNPN and CDR2 as SVGIG (reference sequence). Trimming took 0 bases from V and 7 from J, leaving 13 bases between them. DNA for the CDR3: TGTGCCTGGAGTGTACATGGGGGAGGGCAGCCCCAGCATTTT. It yields the protein CAWSVHGGGQPQHF.

V and J are TRBV6-5 and TRBJ2-3, with 7 bases lining up with TRBD2. The CDR3 contains 15 residues. The germline gives CDR1 MNHEY, CDR2 SVGAGI. J was trimmed by 1 base and V by 5 bases; bases with no gene match: 6. The CDR3 loop reads CASSLQAGGTDTQYF. Here the CDR3 DNA reads TGTGCCAGCAGTCTCCAGGCGGGGGGCACAGATACGCAGTATTTT.

This sequence joins TRBV10-3 and TRBJ2-1, with D possibly matching TRBD2 (5 bases). CDR1 is ENHRY, CDR2 SYGVKD, per germline. The V end was cut by 7 bases, the J end by 6 bases, with 16 bases between. This CDR3 region has 14 residues. The CDR3 spells CAIMGEVRPNEQFF. As DNA, the CDR3 is TGTGCCATCATGGGAGAGGTTCGTCCCAATGAGCAGTTCTTC.

This sequence joins TRBV11-2 and TRBJ2-6; possibly TRBD1 for D (6 bases). This CDR3 has 16 residues. Trimming removed 1 base from V and 4 bases from J, with 11 bases in between. The germline V gene encodes CDR1 SGHAT and CDR2 FQNNGV. The CDR3 sequence is CASSLAGDPGANVLTF. The CDR3 DNA sequence: TGTGCCAGCAGCTTAGCAGGGGACCCCGGGGCCAACGTCCTGACTTTC.

This clone was seen more than once but under ten times. V and J are TRBV3-1 (or the pseudogene TRBV3-2) and TRBJ1-1; D remains ambiguous. In germline, CDR1 is LGHDT, CDR2 YNNKEL (reference sequence). This CDR3 contains 13 residues. V gave up 0 bases and J gave up 6 bases, with 8 bases separating them. The CDR3 sequence: CASSQDVSAEAFF. The CDR3 region has the DNA TGTGCCAGCAGCCAAGATGTATCTGCTGAAGCTTTCTTT.

The chain combines TRBV3-1 (or the pseudogene TRBV3-2) with TRBJ1-5, with D possibly being TRBD1 (6 bases). The length of the CDR3 is 14 residues. V lost 0 bases, J lost 4 bases, and 7 bases lay in between. Per germline, CDR1 LGHDT and CDR2 YNNKEL (reference sequence). As DNA, the CDR3 is TGTGCCAGCAGCCAAGAAGGGGGGAATCAGCCCCAGCATTTT. As protein: CASSQEGGNQPQHF.

The rearrangement joins TRBV6-5 to TRBJ1-1; D is perhaps TRBD1 (5 bases). In germline, CDR1 is MNHEY, CDR2 SVGAGI. Trimming took off 6 bases at V and 7 bases at J, with 9 bases between the two ends. This CDR3 comprises 11 residues. The CDR3 nucleotides are TGTGCCAGCAGGGGACCGATTGAAGCTTTCTTT. Residues: CASRGPIEAFF.